A selection of T cell receptor beta chains follows, all from one sample in a study of immune cell composition in non-small cell lung cancer. The table came from immunoSEQ multiplex PCR; TCRdb's copy has only in-frame clones and leaves some out. The sample lists thousands of clones, 76% occurring once. The sequencing sample was made of lung tumor tissue. The origin of the receptors is a human donor with non-small cell lung cancer. CDR3s include the opening cysteine and the closing phenylalanine or tryptophan. The D gene is left open where the match is weak. Only part of the rows carry a size: once, few, many, or a class if the clone is expanded.

once	TRBJ2-4	TRBV7-9	TRBD2	CASSLTGGKNIQYF	TGTGCCAGCAGCTTAACGGGGGGTAAAAACATTCAGTACTTC
few	TRBJ2-2	TRBV19	TRBD1	CATLPPTGAAGELFF	TGTGCCACCCTCCCTCCGACAGGGGCGGCCGGGGAGCTGTTTTTT
NA	TRBJ2-3	TRBV11-1	TRBD1	CASSPGTGNTDTQYF	TGTGCCAGCAGCCCTGGGACAGGGAACACAGATACGCAGTATTTT
NA	TRBJ1-1	TRBV7-9	NA	CASSREYGAEAFF	TGTGCCAGCAGCCGAGAATATGGGGCTGAAGCTTTCTTT
NA	TRBJ1-3	TRBV6-6	NA	CAVVAGTGNTIYF	TGTGCCGTAGTGGCCGGGACTGGAAACACCATATATTTT
NA	TRBJ1-1	TRBV7-9	NA	CASSLGSLRPGPAAEAFF	TGTGCCAGCAGCTTAGGATCTTTGCGGCCGGGGCCGGCTGCTGAAGCTTTCTTT
NA	TRBJ2-5	TRBV6-1	TRBD2	CASSETVPTSGPQGTQYF	TGTGCCAGCAGTGAAACGGTTCCGACTAGCGGCCCCCAGGGGACCCAGTACTTC
NA	TRBJ1-1	TRBV2	TRBD1	CASSHRGRNTEAFF	TGTGCCAGCAGTCACAGGGGGCGAAACACTGAAGCTTTCTTT
NA	TRBJ2-5	TRBV29-1	NA	CSVEDYTKGAETQYF	TGCAGCGTTGAAGACTACACCAAGGGAGCAGAGACCCAGTACTTC
once	TRBJ1-4	TRBV14	NA	CASSQARVERSNEKLFF	TGTGCCAGCAGCCAAGCTAGGGTCGAGCGATCTAATGAAAAACTGTTTTTT
NA	TRBJ1-1	TRBV7-9	TRBD1	CASSSWTGHTEAFF	TGTGCCAGCAGTTCCTGGACAGGCCACACTGAAGCTTTCTTT
few	TRBJ1-6	TRBV2	NA	CASSDLDRWNSPLHF	TGTGCCAGCAGTGATCTCGACAGGTGGAATTCACCCCTCCACTTT
NA	TRBJ2-3	TRBV5-4	NA	CASRRLAVGGMDTQYF	TGTGCCAGCAGGAGGTTAGCGGTGGGCGGAATGGATACGCAGTATTTT
NA	TRBJ1-3	TRBV14	NA	CASSQVSDSGNTIYF	TGTGCCAGCAGCCAAGTATCGGATTCTGGAAACACCATATATTTT
few	TRBJ1-2	TRBV16	NA	CASSQSRYGYTF	TGTGCCAGCAGCCAATCCAGATATGGCTACACCTTC
NA	TRBJ1-5	TRBV30	TRBD1	CAWSGTGTNQPQHF	TGTGCCTGGAGCGGGACAGGGACAAATCAGCCCCAGCATTTT
NA	TRBJ2-7	TRBV18	TRBD1	CASSRDRFYEQYF	TGTGCCAGCTCACGGGACAGGTTCTACGAGCAGTACTTC
NA	TRBJ2-1	TRBV4-2	NA	CASSQEDYNEQFF	TGTGCCAGCAGCCAAGAGGACTACAATGAGCAGTTCTTC
NA	TRBJ2-7	TRBV7-8	NA	CASSAHRAPIFYEQYF	TGTGCCAGCAGCGCCCACAGGGCCCCAATTTTCTACGAGCAGTACTTC
NA	TRBJ2-7	TRBV7-5	NA	CARSLPGQGSYEQYF	TGTGCCAGAAGCTTGCCGGGACAGGGATCCTACGAGCAGTACTTC
NA	TRBJ2-5	TRBV19	NA	CASKRSLGQYQETQYF	TGTGCCAGTAAAAGGTCCCTGGGGCAGTACCAAGAGACCCAGTACTTC
few	TRBJ1-1	TRBV19	NA	CATSQGSGAEAFF	TGTGCCACTAGCCAGGGGTCGGGCGCTGAAGCTTTCTTT
NA	TRBJ2-4	TRBV20-1	NA	CSAHRGDIQYF	TGCAGTGCTCACCGGGGAGACATTCAGTACTTC
once	TRBJ2-3	TRBV5-4	TRBD2	CASSPAPGLAPDTQYF	TGTGCCAGCAGCCCAGCCCCGGGACTAGCGCCAGATACGCAGTATTTT
NA	TRBJ1-2	TRBV5-1	TRBD1	CASSPGQGFYGYTF	TGCGCCAGCAGCCCGGGACAGGGGTTCTATGGCTACACCTTC
NA	TRBJ2-1	TRBV6-5	TRBD2	CASRSGTSGSNEQFF	TGTGCCAGCAGGTCCGGGACTAGCGGTTCGAATGAGCAGTTCTTC
NA	TRBJ2-2	TRBV11-2	TRBD1	CASSTHRGIGELFF	TGTGCCAGCAGCACTCACAGGGGCATCGGGGAGCTGTTTTTT
NA	TRBJ2-1	TRBV9	NA	CASSPSGISYNEQFF	TGTGCCAGCAGCCCCAGCGGAATATCCTACAATGAGCAGTTCTTC
few	TRBJ2-1	TRBV20-1	NA	CSAPRGNEQFF	TGCAGTGCCCCTCGGGGGAATGAGCAGTTCTTC
NA	TRBJ1-4	TRBV4-3	NA	CASSPRATNEKLFF	TGCGCCAGCAGCCCCAGGGCAACTAATGAAAAACTGTTTTTT
NA	TRBJ2-7	TRBV28	NA	CASRSGGGGSYEQYF	TGTGCCAGCAGGTCGGGCGGGGGCGGATCCTACGAGCAGTACTTC
once	TRBJ1-5	TRBV28	NA	CASSLRRAGRYLHQPQHF	TGTGCCAGCAGTTTGAGAAGGGCAGGGCGCTACCTCCACCAGCCCCAGCATTTT
NA	TRBJ2-2	TRBV6-5	TRBD2	CASSYLTSGRPGELFF	TGTGCCAGCAGTTACTTAACTAGCGGGAGGCCCGGGGAGCTGTTTTTT